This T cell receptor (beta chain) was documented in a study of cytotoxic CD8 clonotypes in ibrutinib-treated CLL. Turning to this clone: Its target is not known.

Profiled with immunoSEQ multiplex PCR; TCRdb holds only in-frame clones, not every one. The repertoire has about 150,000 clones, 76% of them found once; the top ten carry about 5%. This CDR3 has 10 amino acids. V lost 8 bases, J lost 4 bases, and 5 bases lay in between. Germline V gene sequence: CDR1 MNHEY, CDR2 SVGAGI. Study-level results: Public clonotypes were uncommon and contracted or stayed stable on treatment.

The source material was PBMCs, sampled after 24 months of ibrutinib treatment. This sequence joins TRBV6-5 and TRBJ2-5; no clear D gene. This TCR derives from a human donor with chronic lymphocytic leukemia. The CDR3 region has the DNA TGTGCCAGCTTAGGAGAGACCCAGTACTTC. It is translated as CASLGETQYF.